This is a list of T cell receptor beta chains from one sample in a study of beta chain features in type 1 diabetes. Assay: immunoSEQ multiplex PCR; the TCRdb copy retains only in-frame clones and omits some. The sample gives nearly 350,000 clones, approximately 9.7% of which show up once; roughly 1% is in the top ten. Sequenced material: central memory CD4+ T cells from blood. These receptors came from a young man with type 1 diabetes. Both conserved end residues are part of each CDR3. Fields, in order: CDR3 protein, CDR3 DNA, clone size, V gene, J gene, D gene. D genes are given only for firm matches. Not every row has a clone size; where given, it reads once, few, many or a size class.

cdr3_aa: CASSSRPNTEAFF
cdr3_nt: TGTGCCAGCAGCTCCCGACCGAACACTGAAGCTTTCTTT
clone_size: NA
v_call: TRBV13
j_call: TRBJ1-1
d_call: NA

cdr3_aa: CASSLMALQNYEQYF
cdr3_nt: TGTGCCAGCAGCTTAATGGCCCTCCAAAACTACGAGCAGTACTTC
clone_size: NA
v_call: TRBV7-6
j_call: TRBJ2-7
d_call: NA

cdr3_aa: CSVGGEETQYF
cdr3_nt: TGCAGCGTTGGGGGAGAGGAGACCCAGTACTTC
clone_size: NA
v_call: TRBV29-1
j_call: TRBJ2-5
d_call: NA

cdr3_aa: CASSQELRTSGSYEQYF
cdr3_nt: TGCGCCAGCAGCCAAGAATTAAGGACTAGCGGCTCCTACGAGCAGTACTTC
clone_size: NA
v_call: TRBV4-3
j_call: TRBJ2-7
d_call: TRBD2

cdr3_aa: CASSLVRVGNTGELFF
cdr3_nt: TGTGCCAGCAGCTTAGTCAGGGTGGGGAACACCGGGGAGCTGTTTTTT
clone_size: NA
v_call: TRBV7-2
j_call: TRBJ2-2
d_call: NA

cdr3_aa: CASSRGDFNEQFF
cdr3_nt: TGTGCCAGCAGCCGCGGGGACTTCAATGAGCAGTTCTTC
clone_size: few
v_call: TRBV7-9
j_call: TRBJ2-1
d_call: NA

cdr3_aa: CASSQERTGQGDTQYF
cdr3_nt: TGTGCCAGCAGCCAAGAGAGGACGGGGCAGGGAGATACGCAGTATTTT
clone_size: few
v_call: TRBV4-2
j_call: TRBJ2-3
d_call: NA

cdr3_aa: CASSAGSASGGNEQFF
cdr3_nt: TGTGCCAGCAGTGCCGGTTCTGCCAGCGGGGGGAATGAGCAGTTCTTC
clone_size: few
v_call: TRBV6-1
j_call: TRBJ2-1
d_call: TRBD2

cdr3_aa: CASSRGEAYEQYF
cdr3_nt: TGTGCCAGCAGCCGCGGAGAGGCCTACGAGCAGTACTTC
clone_size: few
v_call: TRBV7-2
j_call: TRBJ2-7
d_call: NA

cdr3_aa: CASSQDYTEAFF
cdr3_nt: TGCGCCAGCAGCCAAGATTACACGGAAGCTTTCTTT
clone_size: few
v_call: TRBV5-4
j_call: TRBJ1-1
d_call: NA

cdr3_aa: CASSLVDRGNSPLHF
cdr3_nt: TGTGCCAGCAGCTTAGTGGACAGGGGAAATTCACCCCTCCACTTT
clone_size: few
v_call: TRBV7-8
j_call: TRBJ1-6
d_call: TRBD1

cdr3_aa: CASSLNSGGANVLTF
cdr3_nt: TGTGCCAGCAGCTTAAATTCGGGAGGGGCCAACGTCCTGACTTTC
clone_size: NA
v_call: TRBV13
j_call: TRBJ2-6
d_call: NA

cdr3_aa: CASSQNRGADTQYF
cdr3_nt: TGCGCCAGCAGCCAAAATCGGGGGGCAGATACGCAGTATTTT
clone_size: NA
v_call: TRBV4-3
j_call: TRBJ2-3
d_call: TRBD2

cdr3_aa: CASSVGAGGANVLTF
cdr3_nt: TGTGCCAGCAGCGTCGGGGCGGGTGGGGCCAACGTCCTGACTTTC
clone_size: few
v_call: TRBV9
j_call: TRBJ2-6
d_call: NA

cdr3_aa: CASSLGGGQPQHF
cdr3_nt: TGTGCCAGCAGCTTGGGGGGAGGACAGCCCCAGCATTTT
clone_size: NA
v_call: TRBV5-4
j_call: TRBJ1-5
d_call: NA

cdr3_aa: CASSLILSNTEAFF
cdr3_nt: TGTGCCAGCAGCTTAATACTGTCGAACACTGAAGCTTTCTTT
clone_size: few
v_call: TRBV7-9
j_call: TRBJ1-1
d_call: NA

cdr3_aa: CASSLRTGGLHNEQFF
cdr3_nt: TGTGCCAGCAGCTTAAGGACGGGGGGGCTACACAATGAGCAGTTCTTC
clone_size: NA
v_call: TRBV11-2
j_call: TRBJ2-1
d_call: TRBD2

cdr3_aa: CASSLAMGSTEAFF
cdr3_nt: TGTGCCAGCAGCTTAGCGATGGGCAGCACTGAAGCTTTCTTT
clone_size: NA
v_call: TRBV7-9
j_call: TRBJ1-1
d_call: NA

cdr3_aa: CASSYGAARTDTQYF
cdr3_nt: TGTGCCAGCAGTTACGGGGCAGCCCGCACAGATACGCAGTATTTT
clone_size: NA
v_call: TRBV6-5
j_call: TRBJ2-3
d_call: NA

cdr3_aa: CASSSDRGYGEEQFF
cdr3_nt: TGTGCCAGCAGCTCGGACAGGGGGTATGGAGAGGAGCAGTTCTTC
clone_size: NA
v_call: TRBV11-2
j_call: TRBJ2-1
d_call: TRBD1

cdr3_aa: CASSLGGSGANVLTF
cdr3_nt: TGTGCCAGCAGCCTAGGGGGCTCTGGGGCCAACGTCCTGACTTTC
clone_size: NA
v_call: TRBV28
j_call: TRBJ2-6
d_call: NA

cdr3_aa: CASRSGTGENSPLHF
cdr3_nt: TGTGCCAGCAGATCCGGAACAGGGGAAAATTCACCCCTCCACTTT
clone_size: NA
v_call: TRBV6-5
j_call: TRBJ1-6
d_call: TRBD1

cdr3_aa: CASSLPGKNTEAFF
cdr3_nt: TGTGCCAGCAGCCTCCCGGGTAAAAACACTGAAGCTTTCTTT
clone_size: few
v_call: TRBV7-6
j_call: TRBJ1-1
d_call: NA

cdr3_aa: CASRFPGTDTQYF
cdr3_nt: TGTGCCAGCAGATTTCCGGGCACAGATACGCAGTATTTT
clone_size: few
v_call: TRBV13
j_call: TRBJ2-3
d_call: NA

cdr3_aa: CASSLRQGETQYF
cdr3_nt: TGTGCCAGCAGCTTGAGACAGGGGGAGACCCAGTACTTC
clone_size: NA
v_call: TRBV5-6
j_call: TRBJ2-5
d_call: TRBD1

cdr3_aa: CSASEQETQYF
cdr3_nt: TGCAGTGCTAGTGAACAAGAGACCCAGTACTTC
clone_size: few
v_call: TRBV20-1
j_call: TRBJ2-5
d_call: NA

cdr3_aa: CASRYTSNTGELFF
cdr3_nt: TGCGCCAGCAGGTACACGTCGAACACCGGGGAGCTGTTTTTT
clone_size: NA
v_call: TRBV5-1
j_call: TRBJ2-2
d_call: NA

cdr3_aa: CASSQQGGETQYF
cdr3_nt: TGTGCCAGCAGTCAACAGGGAGGGGAGACCCAGTACTTC
clone_size: NA
v_call: TRBV6-6
j_call: TRBJ2-5
d_call: NA

cdr3_aa: CAWSPGYGYTF
cdr3_nt: TGTGCCTGGAGTCCCGGATATGGCTACACCTTC
clone_size: NA
v_call: TRBV30
j_call: TRBJ1-2
d_call: NA

cdr3_aa: CASTLGAVNYGYTF
cdr3_nt: TGTGCCAGTACCCTCGGCGCAGTTAACTATGGCTACACCTTC
clone_size: NA
v_call: TRBV19
j_call: TRBJ1-2
d_call: NA

cdr3_aa: CASSKGGPGPFTQYF
cdr3_nt: TGTGCCAGCAGCAAAGGAGGACCCGGGCCCTTTACGCAGTATTTT
clone_size: few
v_call: TRBV21-1
j_call: TRBJ2-3
d_call: NA

cdr3_aa: CASSLGSGGSYEQYF
cdr3_nt: TGTGCCAGCAGCTTAGGTAGCGGGGGTTCCTACGAGCAGTACTTC
clone_size: few
v_call: TRBV7-9
j_call: TRBJ2-7
d_call: TRBD2

cdr3_aa: CASSLEAGNQPQHF
cdr3_nt: TGTGCCAGCAGCTTAGAGGCAGGCAATCAGCCCCAGCATTTT
clone_size: NA
v_call: TRBV7-6
j_call: TRBJ1-5
d_call: NA

cdr3_aa: CARRGGSTSTDTQYF
cdr3_nt: TGTGCCCGCCGCGGTGGAAGTACTAGCACAGATACGCAGTATTTT
clone_size: few
v_call: TRBV30
j_call: TRBJ2-3
d_call: NA

cdr3_aa: CASSYSQGEQYF
cdr3_nt: TGTGCCAGCAGTTACTCACAGGGCGAGCAGTACTTC
clone_size: few
v_call: TRBV6-5
j_call: TRBJ2-7
d_call: NA

cdr3_aa: CASSQNLIGRGRTYGYTF
cdr3_nt: TGCGCCAGCAGCCAGAACTTGATTGGACGGGGGCGTACCTATGGCTACACCTTC
clone_size: few
v_call: TRBV4-3
j_call: TRBJ1-2
d_call: NA

cdr3_aa: CASSAGHGNEKLFF
cdr3_nt: TGCGCCAGCAGCGCGGGACACGGAAATGAAAAACTGTTTTTT
clone_size: few
v_call: TRBV5-1
j_call: TRBJ1-4
d_call: NA

cdr3_aa: CATGTGPQETQYF
cdr3_nt: TGTGCCACCGGTACGGGACCTCAAGAGACCCAGTACTTC
clone_size: few
v_call: TRBV7-8
j_call: TRBJ2-5
d_call: NA

cdr3_aa: CASSLQDRNTEAFF
cdr3_nt: TGTGCCAGCAGTCTACAGGACCGGAACACTGAAGCTTTCTTT
clone_size: NA
v_call: TRBV27
j_call: TRBJ1-1
d_call: NA

cdr3_aa: CATSRVQGEETQYF
cdr3_nt: TGTGCCACCAGCAGAGTACAGGGGGAAGAGACCCAGTACTTC
clone_size: NA
v_call: TRBV15
j_call: TRBJ2-5
d_call: TRBD1

cdr3_aa: CASSPFQITGELFF
cdr3_nt: TGTGCCAGCAGCCCATTCCAGATCACCGGGGAGCTGTTTTTT
clone_size: NA
v_call: TRBV7-9
j_call: TRBJ2-2
d_call: NA

cdr3_aa: CASSLGGGNEKLFF
cdr3_nt: TGTGCCAGCAGTTTAGGCGGAGGTAATGAAAAACTGTTTTTT
clone_size: few
v_call: TRBV28
j_call: TRBJ1-4
d_call: NA

cdr3_aa: CASSTDYLAGGTDTQYF
cdr3_nt: TGCGCCAGCAGCACCGACTATCTAGCGGGGGGTACAGATACGCAGTATTTT
clone_size: few
v_call: TRBV5-1
j_call: TRBJ2-3
d_call: TRBD2

cdr3_aa: CASLGGHTQYF
cdr3_nt: TGTGCCAGCTTAGGTGGCCATACGCAGTATTTT
clone_size: NA
v_call: TRBV19
j_call: TRBJ2-3
d_call: NA

cdr3_aa: CASSESLADTQYF
cdr3_nt: TGCGCCAGCAGTGAGTCGCTAGCGGATACGCAGTATTTT
clone_size: few
v_call: TRBV10-1
j_call: TRBJ2-3
d_call: NA

cdr3_aa: CASSYDGAPGGYTF
cdr3_nt: TGTGCCAGCAGTTATGACGGGGCCCCTGGGGGCTACACCTTC
clone_size: NA
v_call: TRBV6-5
j_call: TRBJ1-2
d_call: NA

cdr3_aa: CASSRLYGYTF
cdr3_nt: TGTGCCAGCAGCCGGCTCTATGGCTACACCTTC
clone_size: few
v_call: TRBV7-2
j_call: TRBJ1-2
d_call: NA

cdr3_aa: CASSNEGPRAQYF
cdr3_nt: TGTGCCAGCAGCAATGAGGGCCCGAGGGCCCAGTACTTC
clone_size: few
v_call: TRBV6-5
j_call: TRBJ2-5
d_call: NA

cdr3_aa: CASSYHRVTNSPLHF
cdr3_nt: TGTGCCAGCAGCTACCACAGGGTAACTAATTCACCCCTCCACTTT
clone_size: NA
v_call: TRBV7-2
j_call: TRBJ1-6
d_call: NA

cdr3_aa: CASSPTRTGELFF
cdr3_nt: TGTGCCAGCAGTCCTACCCGGACCGGGGAGCTGTTTTTT
clone_size: few
v_call: TRBV6-6
j_call: TRBJ2-2
d_call: NA

cdr3_aa: CASSARQGNQPQHF
cdr3_nt: TGTGCCAGCAGCGCACGACAGGGGAATCAGCCCCAGCATTTT
clone_size: NA
v_call: TRBV7-9
j_call: TRBJ1-5
d_call: TRBD1

cdr3_aa: CASTNYAPGNEQFF
cdr3_nt: TGTGCCAGTACCAACTACGCTCCCGGTAATGAGCAGTTCTTC
clone_size: few
v_call: TRBV19
j_call: TRBJ2-1
d_call: NA

cdr3_aa: CASSFPRQPPSGANVLTF
cdr3_nt: TGTGCCAGCAGCTTCCCCCGACAGCCGCCCTCTGGGGCCAACGTCCTGACTTTC
clone_size: few
v_call: TRBV9
j_call: TRBJ2-6
d_call: NA

cdr3_aa: CASLPRTGSSYEQYF
cdr3_nt: TGTGCCTCTCTCCCCCGGACAGGGAGCTCCTACGAGCAGTACTTC
clone_size: few
v_call: TRBV6-1
j_call: TRBJ2-7
d_call: TRBD1

cdr3_aa: CASSETGTGSSYEQYF
cdr3_nt: TGCGCCAGCAGCGAAACCGGGACAGGGAGCTCCTACGAGCAGTACTTC
clone_size: NA
v_call: TRBV5-1
j_call: TRBJ2-7
d_call: TRBD1

cdr3_aa: CASSESRDRVPNEQFF
cdr3_nt: TGCGCCAGCAGTGAGTCCCGGGACAGGGTACCAAATGAGCAGTTCTTC
clone_size: few
v_call: TRBV10-2
j_call: TRBJ2-1
d_call: TRBD1